This T cell receptor (beta chain) was captured in a study of CD8 T cell repertoires and HIV-1 epitope variants. Study outcomes and limitations: Fewer than ten TCR beta clonotypes were antigen-specific, roughly 6 apparently recognizing autologous or escape variants.

With 0 bases clipped from V and 6 bases from J, the junction kept 8 bases outside the gene matches. This CDR3 comprises 16 residues. CDR1 and CDR2 (germline): SGHRS, YFSETQ. A note on this clone: Its antigen is unknown.

Repertoires were generated with immunoSEQ multiplex PCR, while TCRdb's copy carries only in-frame clones and drops some. The data show around 5,400 clones, with about three fifths seen just once and around two fifths held by the top ten. This sequence joins TRBV5-1 and TRBJ2-7, with 11 bases aligning to TRBD1. Sequenced: cultured CD8+ T cells derived from PBMCs. This TCR was recovered from a male donor with HIV. CDR3 nucleotide sequence: TGCGCCAGCAGCTTGGATGGGGACAGGGGGTTGGGCGAGCAGTACTTC. It yields the protein CASSLDGDRGLGEQYF.